The clone carrying this T cell receptor (beta chain) was seen only a few times. Its antigen is not identified. This sample is part of a study of identical twins. The study's findings and limits: Fewer insertions were carried by abundant cord blood beta clonotypes, but none was seen in memory repertoires. The models gave estimates that fell short of the out-of-frame TCR alpha sharing seen in monozygotic twins. Shared out-of-frame alpha sequences (those common to twins) showed excess low generation probability.

A universal primer site came from template switching; cDNA carried unique molecular identifiers. Via MiXCR, TCRdb re-called the 5' RACE reads, giving one row per CDR3 protein. The sample holds hundreds of thousands of distinct CDR3 sequences, 8.6% seen once. The CDR3 is 15 residues long. The germline gives CDR1 SGDLS, CDR2 YYNGEE. V shed 0 bases and J shed 6 bases, with 15 bases lying between them. The same sample was also used in a study of yellow fever vaccine responses in identical twins.

The specimen was PBMCs. The receptor was isolated from a woman younger than 30 in good health. The chain combines TRBV9 with TRBJ1-1; no clear D. The CDR3 DNA reads TGTGCCAGCAGCGTAGACACAGCCCGTAACGCTGAAGCTTTCTTT. It encodes CASSVDTARNAEAFF. Together with reference TRBV9 and TRBJ1-1, the CDR3 gives the full variable domain: DSGVTQTPKHLITATGQRVTLRCSPRSGDLSVYWYQQSLDQGLQFLIQYYNGEERAKGNILERFSAQQFPDLHSELNLSSLELGDSALYFCASSVDTARNAEAFFGQGTRLTVV.